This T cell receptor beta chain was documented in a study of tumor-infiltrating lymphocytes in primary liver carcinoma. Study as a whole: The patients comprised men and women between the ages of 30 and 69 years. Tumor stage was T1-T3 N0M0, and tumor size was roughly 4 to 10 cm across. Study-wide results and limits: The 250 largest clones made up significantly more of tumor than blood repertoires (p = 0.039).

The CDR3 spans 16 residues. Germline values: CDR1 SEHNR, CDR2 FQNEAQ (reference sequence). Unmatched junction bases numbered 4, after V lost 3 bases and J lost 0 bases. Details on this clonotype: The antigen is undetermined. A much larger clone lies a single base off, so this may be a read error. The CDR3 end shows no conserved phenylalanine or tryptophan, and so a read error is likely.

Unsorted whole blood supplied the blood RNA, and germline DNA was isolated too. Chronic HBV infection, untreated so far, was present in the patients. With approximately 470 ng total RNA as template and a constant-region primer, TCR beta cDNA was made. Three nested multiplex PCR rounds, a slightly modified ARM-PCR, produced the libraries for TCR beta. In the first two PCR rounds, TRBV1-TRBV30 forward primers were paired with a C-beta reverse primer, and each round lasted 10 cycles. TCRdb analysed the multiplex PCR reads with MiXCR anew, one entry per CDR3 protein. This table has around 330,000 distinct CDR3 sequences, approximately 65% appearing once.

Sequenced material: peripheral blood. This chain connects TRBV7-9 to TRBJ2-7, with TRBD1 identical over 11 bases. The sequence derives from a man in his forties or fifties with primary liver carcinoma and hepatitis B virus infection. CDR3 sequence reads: CASSFQGTGGSYEQYL. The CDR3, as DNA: TGTGCCAGCAGCTTTCAAGGGACAGGGGGCTCCTACGAGCAGTACCTC.